The clone carrying this TCR beta chain was seen many times. Its specificity is unknown. This sample stems from a study of molecular identifiers for immune sequencing clone quantification. Across the study: Replicate experiments took RNA from about 21,000 or 97,000 naive CD8 cells, divided it five ways and sequenced four. General study findings and limits: Spiked Jurkat TCR RNA from one cell was reportedly detectable among about 910,000 naive cells.

CDR1 and CDR2 (germline): MNHEY, SVGEGT. The CDR3 length is 17 residues. J gave up 6 bases and V 6 bases, and 14 bases lay outside the gene matches. TCRdb called the PCR reads again in MiXCR, with one record for every CDR3 protein. Among 35,000 or so distinct CDR3 sequences listed, roughly 19% were seen once. Investigators produced naive CD8 libraries from about 21,000 to 970,000 sorted cells, drawing on 10%, 30% or 50% RNA. A CD8+CD4-CCR7+CD45RA+ phenotype served as the sorting definition for naive CD8 T cells. V and J are TRBV6-2 or TRBV6-3 and TRBJ1-1; 12 nucleotides align to TRBD1. Sequencing was done on a sample of naive CD8+ T cells from blood, with Jurkat cell RNA spiked in. Indicated subset: FACS-sorted CD8+CD4-CCR7+CD45RA+ naive T cells. The receptor was isolated from a human donor in good health. Some libraries in this study had Jurkat cell RNA spiked in. The CDR3 region is CASRTPGTGGRVSEAFF. The CDR3 region has the DNA TGTGCCAGCAGAACACCCGGGACAGGGGGCCGTGTCTCTGAAGCTTTCTTT.